This entry is about one T cell receptor beta chain. Its antigen is unknown. Per-base quality was not reported, and no clone a single base away is much larger than it. The roughly 39 donors, aged about 6 to 90 years, were systemically healthy Caucasian individuals from Russia. Each donor gave 8 to 10 milliliters of peripheral blood, collected into EDTA-treated Vacutainer tubes. Ficoll-Paque density-gradient centrifugation was used to isolate PBMCs, with at least 6.5 million per sample. Trizol reagent was used to extract total RNA from the PBMCs, yielding at least 6 micrograms per sample. For every donor, an aliquot of PBMCs went through flow cytometry to measure the percentages of naive CD45RAhigh/CD27high T cells. The data were obtained in a study of blood T cells in healthy people across ages (dated by TCRdb to the mid-2010s). Broadly, across the study: In model experiments, template switching captured about one uniquely barcoded TCR beta cDNA molecule for every two T cells. Using deep sequencing normalized with unique cDNA molecular identifiers, the study measured how TCR beta repertoire diversity changes with age. The donors were split into four age groups: young (average 16 years), middle-aged (roughly 39), aged (more than 60) and long-lived (roughly 80). To avoid experimental bias, donors of different ages were spread randomly across the sequencing lanes. Two additional independent replicas of 1 million unique cDNA reads from the same blood draw were analyzed for two donors (one aged 18 to 29 and one aged 80 or older).

The research as a whole found: The CMV infection status of donors was not known, potentially confounding age-related changes in expanded clonotypes. Compared with the aged group, more naive CD4+ T cells, fewer expanded clones and increased TCR diversity were shown by the long-lived group, suggesting age selection. Since profiling was done on bulk unsorted PBMCs, naive and antigen-experienced compartments could not be conclusively compared. Observed TCR beta diversity correlated strongly with the percentage of naive T cells measured by flow cytometry. Estimates of total diversity based on one million sequenced T cells were regarded as lower bounds and as underestimates. As age increased, observed TCR beta diversity per million T cells dropped in a roughly linear way, and a significant reduction was already evident by age 40.

CDR1 is given as SNHLY and CDR2 as FYNNEI, both from the germline V gene. There are 13 amino acids in the CDR3, from cysteine to phenylalanine inclusive. Only the CDR3 region is kept as DNA, spanning 39 bases read in frame from base 1. The library came from 5' RACE. TCRdb lists the instrument as Illumina HiSeq 2500. A second 7 to 11 cycle PCR used a sample-barcoded 5' primer and a J-beta primer mix. A template-switch 5' adaptor carrying 12 random nucleotides introduced a unique molecular identifier onto each TCR beta cDNA molecule. Each sample yielded at least 3 million CDR3-containing paired-end reads. First-strand cDNA synthesis was performed from all RNA using the Mint cDNA synthesis kit, with priming by a TRBC-specific oligonucleotide. After uracil-DNA glycosylase treatment, a first 18-cycle PCR used universal primers M1SS and BC2_uni_R on all cDNA. On the study's bioinformatics: Normalization of each sample was performed by random selection of 1 million high-quality reads, each carrying a distinct molecular identifier. Reads sharing molecular identifiers were discarded rather than binned into consensus sequences. MiTCR, run with a Q25 quality threshold and the strictest error-elimination algorithm, handled CDR3 identification, clonotype clustering and error correction. A nonparametric unseen species model with Euler transformation was used to estimate lower-bound total TCR beta diversity. TCRdb cleaned the public reads at Q25 with fastp, built clones with MiXCR and kept in-frame beta chains. Each entry merges the rows of one CDR3 protein and shows their most common DNA and genes. These V and J calls originate from TCRdb's pipeline instead of the authors' own analysis. Recorded for this sample are 1.4 million to 1.5 million distinct CDR3 sequences; approximately 42% of them occurred a single time. Jointly, the top ten make up roughly 7.9% of the sample.

The sequence was collected from a woman younger than 35 in good health. The rearranged segments are TRBV2 and TRBJ2-7; 8 central bases correspond to TRBD1. The J call could be wrong; TRBJ2-5 is a better fit for the DNA end. Sequencing was carried out using blood. DNA sequence: TGTGCCAGCAGTCGTAACAGGGGGGAGACCCAGTACTTC. Its translation reads: CASSRNRGETQYF.